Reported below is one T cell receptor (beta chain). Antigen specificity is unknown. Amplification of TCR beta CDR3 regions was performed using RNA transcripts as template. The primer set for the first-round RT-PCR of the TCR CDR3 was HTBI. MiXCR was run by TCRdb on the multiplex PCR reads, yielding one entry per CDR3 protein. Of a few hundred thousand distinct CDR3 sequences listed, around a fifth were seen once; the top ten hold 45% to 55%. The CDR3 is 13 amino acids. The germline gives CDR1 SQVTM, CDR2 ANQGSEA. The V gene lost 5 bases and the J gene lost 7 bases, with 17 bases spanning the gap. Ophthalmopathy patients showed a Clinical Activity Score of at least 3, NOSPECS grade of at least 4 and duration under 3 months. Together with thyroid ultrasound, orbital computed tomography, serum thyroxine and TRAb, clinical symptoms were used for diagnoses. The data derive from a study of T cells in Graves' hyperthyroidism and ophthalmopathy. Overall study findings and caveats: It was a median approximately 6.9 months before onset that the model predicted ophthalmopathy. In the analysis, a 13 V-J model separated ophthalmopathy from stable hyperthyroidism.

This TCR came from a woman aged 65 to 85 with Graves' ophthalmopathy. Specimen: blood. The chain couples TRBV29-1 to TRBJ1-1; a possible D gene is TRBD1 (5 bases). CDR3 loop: CSVSSRGDNEAFF. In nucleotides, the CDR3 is TGCAGCGTTTCCTCTCGGGGGGATAATGAAGCTTTCTTT.